These 2 T cell receptor beta chains share one sample of origin, sequenced in a study of CD8+ T cells in alopecia areata. The sequencing template was cDNA reverse transcribed from extracted RNA. Produced via immunoSEQ multiplex PCR; TCRdb's table is partial and in-frame only. This table holds more than 150,000 clones, approximately 59% found once. The specimen comprised CD4+ T cells sorted from blood, sampled at week 0. The receptors originated from a human donor with alopecia areata.

CDR3 in amino acids: CASSQHDEQYF. The CDR3 DNA follows: TGCGCCAGCAGCCAACACGACGAGCAGTACTTC. This chain links TRBV5-1 with TRBJ2-7, with D hard to call. Germline CDR1 and CDR2: SGHRS and YFSETQ. The CDR3 extends over 11 amino acids. Trimming shortened V by 4 bases and J by 5 bases, and 7 bases separated the two germline ends.

The rearrangement joins TRBV19 to TRBJ2-7; D ambiguous. The germline V gene has CDR1 LNHDA and CDR2 SQIVND (reference sequence). V gave up 5 bases and J gave up 2 bases, with 4 bases separating them. The CDR3 totals 11 residues. The CDR3 loop is CASSGPYEQYF. CDR3 bases: TGTGCCAGTAGTGGGCCCTACGAGCAGTACTTC.